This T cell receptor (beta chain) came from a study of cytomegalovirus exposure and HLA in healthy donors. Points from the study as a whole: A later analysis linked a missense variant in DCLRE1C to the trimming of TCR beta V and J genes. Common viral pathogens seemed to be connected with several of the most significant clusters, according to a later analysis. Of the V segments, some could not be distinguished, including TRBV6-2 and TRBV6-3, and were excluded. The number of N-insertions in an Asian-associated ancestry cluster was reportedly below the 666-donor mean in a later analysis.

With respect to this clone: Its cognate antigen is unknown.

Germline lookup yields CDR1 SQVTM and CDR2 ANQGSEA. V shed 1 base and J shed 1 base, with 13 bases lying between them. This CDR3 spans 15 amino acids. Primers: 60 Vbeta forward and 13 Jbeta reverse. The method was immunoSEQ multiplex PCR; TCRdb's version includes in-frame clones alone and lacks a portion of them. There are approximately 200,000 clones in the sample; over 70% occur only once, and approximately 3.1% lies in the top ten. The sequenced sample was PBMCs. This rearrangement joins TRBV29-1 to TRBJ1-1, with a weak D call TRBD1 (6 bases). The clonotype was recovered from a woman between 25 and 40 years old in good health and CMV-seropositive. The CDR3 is CSVEGDEGENTEAFF. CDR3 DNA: TGCAGCGTTGAAGGGGATGAGGGGGAGAACACTGAAGCTTTCTTT.